The 19 T cell receptor beta chains below come from one sample, sequenced in a study of OX40 agonist ivuxolimab in advanced cancers. Assay used: immunoSEQ multiplex PCR; TCRdb lists only in-frame clones, some missing. The sample includes about 30,000 clones, more than 75% of them seen just once. The material sequenced was CD4+ or CD8+ T cells sorted from blood, taken in a trial of the OX40 agonist ivuxolimab. All receptors derive from an adult with an advanced solid tumor such as melanoma, head and neck, liver or kidney cancer.

This clone was picked up a small number of times. This sequence joins TRBV7-4 and TRBJ2-5; D is unresolved. This CDR3 contains 16 residues. Germline values: CDR1 SGHVT, CDR2 SQSDAQ. With 0 bases removed from V and 2 bases from J, the gap between germline ends came to 13 bases. The CDR3 DNA reads TGTGCCAGCAGCTTAGCGGTGGGAAGTCCGCAAGAGACCCAGTACTTC. This codes for CASSLAVGSPQETQYF.

V is TRBV6-6 and J is TRBJ2-1, with 8 positions matching TRBD2. V shed 5 bases and J 5 bases; nucleotides not matched to a gene: 11. Germline V gene sequence: CDR1 MNHNY, CDR2 SVGAGI (reference sequence). This CDR3 is built from 16 residues. CDR3 nucleotides: TGTGCCAGCAGTGGACTCGGGGGGGGCGACAACAATGAGCAGTTCTTC. The encoded protein is CASSGLGGGDNNEQFF.

V and J are TRBV28 and TRBJ1-2; TRBD1 is a possible D gene (5 bases). The germline V and J ends were trimmed by 1 base and 0 bases, with 9 bases remaining between them. The CDR3 is made up of 15 amino acids. CDR1 MDHEN and CDR2 SYDVKM come from the germline V gene. The CDR3 protein is CASSLFVGPNYGYTF. As DNA, the CDR3 is TGTGCCAGCAGTTTATTTGTGGGACCTAACTATGGCTACACCTTC.

The chain employs TRBV27 and TRBJ2-7; the D gene could be TRBD1 or TRBD2 (6 bases each). Trimming cost V 2 bases and J 5 bases, with 19 bases left between them. From germline, CDR1 is MNHEY and CDR2 SMNVEV (reference sequence). The CDR3 totals 16 residues. For the CDR3, the DNA is TGTGCCAGCAGTTTAGGAGGGACACCCCCGGGGGACGAGCAGTACTTC. Residues: CASSLGGTPPGDEQYF.

This clone showed up just once. The chain recombines TRBV27 with TRBJ2-1; 13 bases line up with TRBD2. The trim removed 5 bases at V and 2 bases at J, leaving 9 bases unmatched. CDR3 length: 18 residues. Germline CDR1 reads MNHEY; CDR2 reads SMNVEV (reference sequence). In DNA, the CDR3 is TGTGCCAGCAGTAACCAAGGACTAGCGGGGGCCGCCTACAATGAGCAGTTCTTC. It codes for CASSNQGLAGAAYNEQFF.

The V gene is TRBV2, the J gene TRBJ1-6; D remains ambiguous. V lost 2 bases and J 3 bases, leaving 5 bases between the germline ends. Germline CDR1 SNHLY, CDR2 FYNNEI. The CDR3 has 14 amino acids. The CDR3 loop reads CASSETDYNSPLHF. CDR3 DNA sequence: TGTGCCAGCAGTGAAACAGACTATAATTCACCCCTCCACTTT.

This rearrangement joins TRBV19 to TRBJ2-1, with D unresolved. Trimming took off 10 bases at V and 0 bases at J, with 10 bases between the two ends. The CDR3 consists of 13 residues. Germline loops: CDR1 LNHDA, CDR2 SQIVND (reference sequence). The CDR3, as DNA: TGTGCCACCACCCCGAGCTCCTACAATGAGCAGTTCTTC. Encoded protein: CATTPSSYNEQFF.

V gene TRBV27 combines with J gene TRBJ1-6, with D possibly TRBD1 on 6 matching bases. Germline V lookup: CDR1 MNHEY, CDR2 SMNVEV (reference sequence). The CDR3 runs to 13 residues. Trimming removed 6 bases from V and 8 bases from J, with 11 bases in between. CDR3 residues: CASSHRVHSPLHF. CDR3 sequence (DNA): TGTGCCAGCAGCCACAGGGTTCATTCACCCCTCCACTTT.

The chain recombines TRBV11-2 with TRBJ2-7; D gene ambiguous. This CDR3 contains 11 residues. V dropped 1 base and J dropped 7 bases, with 5 bases sitting between them. Germline V gene sequence: CDR1 SGHAT, CDR2 FQNNGV. CDR3 sequence: CASSLGNEQYF. The CDR3 DNA reads TGTGCCAGCAGCTTAGGAAATGAGCAGTACTTC.

This chain connects TRBV10-1 to TRBJ2-1; unclear D gene. The CDR3 covers 15 residues. V was cut by 2 bases and J by 5 bases, with 13 bases left in between. Germline-derived CDR1 and CDR2 are WNHNN and SYGVQD (reference sequence). The CDR3 sequence is CASSEDRESNNEQFF. CDR3 nucleotide sequence: TGCGCCAGCAGTGAGGATAGGGAATCAAACAATGAGCAGTTCTTC.

The CDR3 spells CASRYEGGRYEQYF. The CDR3 DNA is TGTGCCAGCAGATACGAGGGGGGTCGCTACGAGCAGTACTTC. The chain joins TRBV6-5 to TRBJ2-7; D is tentatively TRBD1 or TRBD2 (6 bases each). CDR3 length equals 14 residues. Germline V lookup: CDR1 MNHEY, CDR2 SVGAGI. Between the trimmed V and J ends, which lost 6 bases and 3 bases, there was a span of 15 bases.

This clone has just one count. An end of the junction differs from the germline gene, which may be a read error. The chain combines TRBV7-8 with TRBJ2-7, with 9 nucleotides matching TRBD1. The V gene's germline CDR1 is SGHVS and CDR2 FQNEAQ. CDR3 length equals 16 residues. In DNA, the CDR3 is TGTGCCAGCAGCGTAGCCGGGACAGGGAAGACTTACGAGCAGTACTTC. It translates to CASSVAGTGKTYEQYF.

V and J are TRBV28 and TRBJ2-5; 8 nucleotides align to TRBD1. Matching the DNA end better, TRBJ2-7 makes the J call doubtful. CDR1 and CDR2 (germline): MDHEN, SYDVKM. The CDR3 runs to 15 residues. The CDR3 reads CASRLTGALSYEQYF. CDR3 DNA: TGTGCCAGCAGACTGACAGGGGCCCTCTCCTACGAGCAGTACTTC.

This clone was found a few times. The J gene is TRBJ1-5, the V gene TRBV6-1; a possible D gene is TRBD1 (6 bases). This CDR3 has 14 residues. Germline CDR1 and CDR2: MNHNS and SASEGT. V gave up 4 bases and J gave up 5 bases, with 12 bases separating them. The CDR3 spells CASSGGGGYQPQHF. The CDR3 DNA reads as TGTGCCAGCAGTGGTGGAGGGGGGTATCAGCCCCAGCATTTT.

This chain uses TRBV27 with TRBJ2-7; D is perhaps TRBD2 (6 bases). This CDR3 spans 14 amino acids. Germline V CDR1 and CDR2: MNHEY, SMNVEV (reference sequence). Trimming removed 7 bases at V and 2 bases at J, with 15 bases between. CDR3 sequence reads: CASNRDSAAYEQYF. CDR3 sequence (DNA): TGTGCCAGCAATAGGGACTCAGCCGCCTACGAGCAGTACTTC.

The chain has TRBV27 and TRBJ2-1; 7 nucleotides agree with TRBD1. The CDR3 consists of 14 residues. Looked up from germline, CDR1 is MNHEY and CDR2 is SMNVEV (reference sequence). V was pared by 6 bases and J by 0 bases, with 2 bases of the junction left unmatched. CDR3 DNA: TGTGCCAGCAGGACAGGGATCTCCTACAATGAGCAGTTCTTC. Its protein is CASRTGISYNEQFF.

The rearrangement links TRBV18 to TRBJ2-5; maybe TRBD2 (5 bases). The last part of the DNA fits TRBJ2-7 better; the J call may be wrong. The CDR3 loop spans 16 amino acids. CDR1 is KGHSH, CDR2 LQKENI, per germline. The CDR3 DNA reads as TGTGCCAGCTCACCAAGGAGTAGAGAGGGCTCCTACGAGCAGTACTTC. As protein: CASSPRSREGSYEQYF.

V and J are TRBV6-1 and TRBJ1-2, with 8 positions matching TRBD1. CDR1 and CDR2 from the germline V gene are MNHNS and SASEGT. The CDR3 has 14 amino acids. Trimming at V came to 1 base and at J to 8 bases, leaving 6 bases not matched to a gene. CDR3: CASSEGTGHDGYTF. The CDR3 DNA reads TGTGCCAGCAGTGAAGGGACAGGGCATGACGGCTACACCTTC.

V is TRBV2 and J is TRBJ1-4; D ambiguous. Trimming left V 2 bases short and J 0 bases short, with 4 bases between. Germline V gene data show CDR1 as SNHLY and CDR2 as FYNNEI. This CDR3 is 14 amino acids long. The CDR3 coding sequence is TGTGCCAGCAGTGAATACTCAACTAATGAAAAACTGTTTTTT. Its translation: CASSEYSTNEKLFF.